These T cell receptor beta chains were read from a single sample in a study of Tregs in tolerant kidney transplant recipients. Generated by immunoSEQ multiplex PCR, the TCRdb table keeps only in-frame clones and is missing some. The table records 75,000 to 95,000 clones, around nine tenths of them present only once. The sample comprised CD8+ T cells from blood. The origin of the receptors is a human donor in good health. The CDR3 runs from the conserved cysteine through the conserved F or W. A D gene is named only where the DNA matches it firmly. For some rows the clone size is stated as once, few or many, or as a class when expanded; others skip it.

J gene	D gene	V gene	clone size	CDR3 protein	CDR3 DNA
TRBJ2-1	TRBD2	TRBV6-5	NA	CASSYSLADNEQFF	TGTGCCAGCAGTTACTCCCTAGCGGACAATGAGCAGTTCTTC
TRBJ2-2	NA	TRBV5-3	NA	CAGRGGPTNTGELFF	TGTGCCGGCCGAGGGGGGCCGACGAACACCGGGGAGCTGTTTTTT
TRBJ1-1	NA	TRBV15	NA	CATSRDRDGPGTEAFF	TGTGCCACCAGCAGAGATCGAGACGGACCGGGCACTGAAGCTTTCTTT
TRBJ2-7	NA	TRBV5-6	NA	CASSLEHRVYEQYF	TGTGCCAGCAGCTTGGAACACAGAGTTTACGAGCAGTACTTC
TRBJ1-5	NA	TRBV9	NA	CASKARQADNQPQHF	TGTGCCAGCAAGGCTAGACAGGCCGACAATCAGCCCCAGCATTTT
TRBJ2-7	NA	TRBV27	NA	CASSLMVVGEQYF	TGTGCCAGCAGTTTAATGGTAGTAGGCGAGCAGTACTTC
TRBJ2-1	TRBD1	TRBV6-5	NA	CASSLTGDLNEQFF	TGTGCCAGCAGTTTAACAGGGGATCTAAATGAGCAGTTCTTC
TRBJ2-1	TRBD2	TRBV9	NA	CASSVAQTSGGATNEQFF	TGTGCCAGCAGCGTAGCCCAAACTAGCGGGGGGGCTACCAATGAGCAGTTCTTC
TRBJ2-7	NA	TRBV6-5	NA	CASSETGEAYEQYF	TGTGCCAGCAGCGAAACAGGTGAGGCCTACGAGCAGTACTTC
TRBJ2-7	NA	TRBV6-5	NA	CASSYSLQGLSYEQYF	TGTGCCAGCAGTTACTCGCTGCAGGGTTTATCCTACGAGCAGTACTTC
TRBJ2-1	TRBD1	TRBV10-3	NA	CAISELGTENNEQFF	TGTGCCATCAGTGAGTTGGGGACAGAGAACAATGAGCAGTTCTTC
TRBJ2-2	NA	TRBV19	NA	CASTGSLAAGELFF	TGTGCCAGTACGGGCAGTCTTGCCGCCGGGGAGCTGTTTTTT
TRBJ2-3	NA	TRBV2	NA	CASSEYSLQDTQYF	TGTGCCAGCAGTGAATATAGTTTACAAGATACGCAGTATTTT
TRBJ2-1	NA	TRBV9	NA	CASSSRLYNEQFF	TGTGCCAGCAGCTCCCGACTTTACAATGAGCAGTTCTTC
TRBJ1-5	NA	TRBV5-1	NA	CARQADQPQHF	TGCGCCAGGCAGGCGGATCAGCCCCAGCATTTT
TRBJ1-3	NA	TRBV4-1	few	CASSQVGEGEGNTIYF	TGCGCCAGCAGCCAAGTGGGAGAGGGAGAAGGAAACACCATATATTTT
TRBJ2-1	NA	TRBV11-1	NA	CASSLGESGGHNEQFF	TGTGCCAGCAGCTTAGGGGAATCAGGAGGGCACAATGAGCAGTTCTTC
TRBJ2-1	NA	TRBV7-3	NA	CASSTSPRNPYNEQFF	TGTGCCAGCAGCACCTCCCCTAGGAACCCCTACAATGAGCAGTTCTTC
TRBJ1-1	NA	TRBV27	NA	CASSFGGREAFF	TGTGCCAGCAGTTTCGGAGGACGCGAAGCTTTCTTT
TRBJ1-4	NA	TRBV6-5	NA	CASTLTAGNEKLFF	TGTGCCAGCACCCTGACAGCGGGTAATGAAAAACTGTTTTTT
TRBJ1-2	TRBD1	TRBV19	NA	CASSVDPGTEVFYGYTF	TGTGCCAGTAGTGTCGACCCGGGGACAGAAGTTTTCTATGGCTACACCTTC
TRBJ2-7	TRBD1	TRBV7-8	NA	CASSSGQGPSYEQYF	TGTGCCAGCAGCTCAGGACAGGGCCCATCCTACGAGCAGTACTTC
TRBJ1-2	TRBD1	TRBV27	NA	CATMRDRGYGYTF	TGTGCCACCATGAGAGACAGGGGCTATGGCTACACCTTC
TRBJ1-2	NA	TRBV18	few	CASSPPRPDYGYTF	TGTGCCAGCTCACCACCTCGGCCGGACTATGGCTACACCTTC
TRBJ1-5	NA	TRBV7-9	NA	CASSSPGGVRPQHF	TGTGCCAGCAGCTCCCCGGGAGGGGTTAGGCCCCAGCATTTT
TRBJ2-7	NA	TRBV4-1	NA	CASSQLPSGSANEQYF	TGCGCCAGCAGCCAATTGCCATCAGGGTCTGCTAACGAGCAGTACTTC
TRBJ2-7	NA	TRBV7-8	NA	CASSRPERTESYEQYF	TGTGCCAGCAGCCGCCCCGAACGGACAGAATCCTACGAGCAGTACTTC
TRBJ1-2	NA	TRBV9	once	CASSVVPSGGEGYTF	TGTGCCAGCAGCGTAGTCCCCAGTGGGGGGGAGGGCTACACCTTC
TRBJ2-1	TRBD1	TRBV4-1	NA	CASSQDMTGAYNEQFF	TGCGCCAGCAGCCAAGATATGACAGGGGCCTACAATGAGCAGTTCTTC
TRBJ2-1	TRBD1	TRBV27	NA	CASRPNRGYNNEQFF	TGTGCCAGCAGGCCTAACAGGGGGTACAACAATGAGCAGTTCTTC
TRBJ2-1	TRBD2	TRBV7-9	NA	CASTLPLLAGAYNEQFF	TGTGCCAGCACCCTCCCCCTACTAGCGGGGGCATACAATGAGCAGTTCTTC
TRBJ2-3	NA	TRBV5-6	NA	CASSLGGGRSQYF	TGTGCCAGCAGCTTAGGTGGAGGCAGGTCTCAGTATTTT
TRBJ1-4	NA	TRBV11-2	NA	CASSRSMRANEKLFF	TGTGCCAGCAGCCGCAGTATGAGGGCTAATGAAAAACTGTTTTTT
TRBJ2-1	NA	TRBV19	NA	CASIGLSGRAYNEQFF	TGTGCCAGTATCGGGCTCTCTGGCAGGGCCTACAATGAGCAGTTCTTC
TRBJ1-1	NA	TRBV5-1	NA	CASSPGGARTEAFF	TGCGCCAGCAGCCCCGGGGGGGCGAGGACTGAAGCTTTCTTT
TRBJ2-5	NA	TRBV4-1	NA	CASSQGGASETQYF	TGTGCCAGCAGCCAAGGAGGGGCCTCAGAGACCCAGTACTTC
TRBJ2-3	NA	TRBV6-4	NA	CASSTGEADTQYF	TGTGCCAGCAGTACCGGGGAGGCAGATACGCAGTATTTT
TRBJ1-4	TRBD1	TRBV5-6	once	CASSFQTGEANEKLFF	TGTGCCAGCAGCTTCCAGACAGGGGAGGCTAATGAAAAACTGTTTTTT
TRBJ2-7	TRBD1	TRBV4-1	NA	CASSQTPGQGYEQYF	TGCGCCAGCAGCCAAACACCGGGACAGGGATACGAGCAGTACTTC
TRBJ2-3	TRBD1	TRBV11-2	once	CASSLGLGTGGGDTQYF	TGTGCCAGCAGCTTAGGGTTGGGGACAGGGGGCGGAGATACGCAGTATTTT
TRBJ2-7	NA	TRBV5-1	NA	CASSQPPVGSAYEQYF	TGCGCCAGCAGCCAACCCCCGGTTGGGTCTGCCTACGAGCAGTACTTC
TRBJ1-4	NA	TRBV6-1	NA	CASSLGGGGSEKLFF	TGTGCCAGCAGTCTAGGAGGGGGGGGGAGTGAAAAACTGTTTTTT
TRBJ2-7	NA	TRBV5-1	NA	CASSLTLDRTYEQYF	TGCGCCAGCAGCTTGACCCTGGACAGAACCTACGAGCAGTACTTC